This TCR beta chain was observed in a study of T cells in Graves' hyperthyroidism and ophthalmopathy. Whole-study results and caveats: Ophthalmopathy onset followed model prediction by a median around 6.6 months. Stable hyperthyroidism and ophthalmopathy were separated using 13 V-J signatures.

Based on clinical symptoms, serum thyroxine and TRAb, thyroid ultrasound and orbital computed tomography, diagnoses were reached. Researchers amplified the TCR beta CDR3 regions from RNA transcripts. The HTBI primer set was used in a first-round RT-PCR of the TCR CDR3. TCRdb re-analysed the multiplex PCR reads in MiXCR, keeping a single row per CDR3 protein. Of about 640,000 distinct CDR3 sequences in the sample, around 20% were seen once. The germline V and J ends were trimmed by 7 bases and 5 bases, with 11 bases remaining between them. The CDR3 runs to 12 residues. Germline V gene data show CDR1 as MDHEN and CDR2 as SYDVKM. Worth noting for this clonotype: Its antigen is undetermined.

Sequencing was performed on blood. The chain couples TRBV28 to TRBJ1-2; D is unresolved. The clonotype was recovered from a man aged 30 to 45 with Graves' ophthalmopathy. DNA for the CDR3: TGTGCCAGCAAAGGACGGAATTATGGCTACACCTTC. This translates into CASKGRNYGYTF.